Shown below are 9 T cell receptor beta chains from a single sample sequenced in a study of blood T cell repertoires in COVID-19. TCRdb's copy holds only in-frame clones and misses some; the assay was immunoSEQ multiplex PCR. In the table there are approximately 100,000 clones, roughly 89% of which are singletons. Sequencing was performed on peripheral blood. The receptors derive from a human donor with acute or convalescent COVID-19. The donor label of this sample is uncertain.

The genes are TRBV6-1 and TRBJ2-5; no clear D. From germline, CDR1 is MNHNS and CDR2 SASEGT. V lost 2 bases to trimming and J lost 2 bases, with 6 bases between them. The CDR3 contains 13 residues. CDR3 residues: CASSERSQETQYF. The CDR3 nucleotides read TGTGCCAGCAGTGAAAGGAGTCAAGAGACCCAGTACTTC.

The CDR3 nucleotides read TGTGCCAGCAGCTCCCGGACAGGGGGCTTTTTCTATGGCTACACCTTC. Its translation is CASSSRTGGFFYGYTF. The chain carries TRBV11-2 and TRBJ1-2, with 11 bases aligning to TRBD1. The germline V gene encodes CDR1 SGHAT and CDR2 FQNNGV. This CDR3 contains 16 residues. V dropped 4 bases and J dropped 4; count of bases not matched to a gene: 8.

This chain uses TRBV5-1 with TRBJ1-6; the D is unclear. Trimming shortened V by 1 base and J by 7 bases, and 6 bases separated the two germline ends. Germline lookup yields CDR1 SGHRS and CDR2 YFSETQ. The length of the CDR3 is 13 residues. The CDR3 nucleotides are TGCGCCAGCAGCTTGTTACAGAATTCACCCCTCCACTTT. This codes for CASSLLQNSPLHF.

The chain recombines TRBV27 with TRBJ1-1, with D uncertain. V was shortened by 3 bases and J by 1 base, with 6 bases between the two germline ends. This CDR3 contains 13 residues. The V gene's germline CDR1 is MNHEY and CDR2 SMNVEV (reference sequence). Here the CDR3 DNA reads TGTGCCAGCAGTTTCTTGGCGAACACTGAAGCTTTCTTT. It yields the protein CASSFLANTEAFF.

The sample holds one count of this clone. The chain joins TRBV28 to TRBJ2-7, with 11 positions matching TRBD1. J lost 3 bases, V lost 5 bases, and 9 bases had no gene match. The CDR3 is 16 residues long. Germline CDR1 MDHEN, CDR2 SYDVKM. CDR3 loop: CASSLPRTGGVYEQYF. As DNA, the CDR3 is TGTGCCAGCAGTCTCCCCCGGACAGGGGGCGTCTACGAGCAGTACTTC.

This clone occurred a few times. The chain recombines TRBV3-1 (or the pseudogene TRBV3-2) with TRBJ2-1, with a possible D match to TRBD1 (5 bases). The CDR3 runs 15 residues. Per the germline V gene, CDR1 is LGHDT and CDR2 is YNNKEL (reference sequence). With 0 bases removed from V and 3 bases from J, the gap between germline ends came to 9 bases. This CDR3 is CASSQDAGFYNEQFF. Here the CDR3 DNA reads TGTGCCAGCAGCCAAGATGCAGGGTTCTACAATGAGCAGTTCTTC.

The V and J genes are TRBV4-3 and TRBJ2-3; D not resolved. The germline CDR1 and CDR2 sequences are LGHNA and YSLEER. V was clipped by 1 base and J by 5 bases, with 7 bases between them. The CDR3 runs 13 residues. The CDR3 nucleotides are TGCGCCAGCAGCCAAGGGAGTGGAGATACGCAGTATTTT. As protein: CASSQGSGDTQYF.

The chain couples TRBV12-3 or TRBV12-4 to TRBJ2-2, with D unclear. This CDR3 has 13 amino acids. Trimming cost V 8 bases and J 7 bases, with 14 bases left between them. The CDR3 region has the DNA TGTGCCAGCCACTGGTTAGTCGGCGGGGAGCTGTTTTTT. Translated: CASHWLVGGELFF.

The rearrangement joins TRBV7-9 to TRBJ1-5; 10 nucleotides agree with TRBD1. CDR3 length: 13 amino acids. Germline CDR1 reads SEHNR; CDR2 reads FQNEAQ (reference sequence). After removal of 5 bases from V and 7 bases from J, the junction contained 2 bases not matched to a gene. The chain's CDR3 is CASSPGQGQPQHF. The CDR3, as DNA: TGTGCCAGCAGCCCGGGACAGGGGCAGCCCCAGCATTTT.